Each of the 17 T cell receptor beta chains below was sequenced from the same sample in a study of cytomegalovirus exposure and HLA in healthy donors. With 60 Vbeta and 13 Jbeta primers, the PCR was carried out. The assay was immunoSEQ multiplex PCR, and TCRdb's table has in-frame clones only and misses some. The table has about 150,000 clones, approximately 80% seen once. Source material: PBMCs. The receptors come from a woman aged 35 to 49 in good health and CMV-seronegative.

The chain is built from TRBV14 and TRBJ2-2; TRBD1 matches 7 bases. The trim removed 5 bases at V and 2 bases at J, leaving 17 bases unmatched. Looked up from germline, CDR1 is SGHDN and CDR2 is FVKESK. The CDR3 covers 19 residues. Here the CDR3 reads CASSSHRGSGPLNTGELFF. In DNA form, the CDR3 reads TGTGCCAGCAGCTCGCACAGGGGCTCGGGCCCTCTAAACACCGGGGAGCTGTTTTTT.

The chain is built from TRBV10-3 and TRBJ2-2; a weak D match, TRBD2 (7 bases). CDR1 ENHRY and CDR2 SYGVKD come from the germline V gene. The length of the CDR3 is 15 residues. Trimming shortened V by 4 bases and J by 6 bases, and 15 bases separated the two germline ends. The CDR3 nucleotides are TGTGCCATCAGTGTAGCACAGGGAGGGTCCGGGGAGCTGTTTTTT. Amino acid sequence: CAISVAQGGSGELFF.

In its sample, this clone was seen once. The V gene is TRBV5-1, the J gene TRBJ2-2, with no clear D. V was shortened by 2 bases and J by 1 base, with 15 bases between the two germline ends. Germline V gives CDR1 SGHRS, CDR2 YFSETQ. CDR3 length: 17 residues. Here the CDR3 DNA reads TGCGCCAGCAGCTTCGTTTTTGGTACAGAGAACACCGGGGAGCTGTTTTTT. The encoded protein is CASSFVFGTENTGELFF.

This chain connects TRBV2 to TRBJ2-2; D possibly corresponds to TRBD2 (6 bases). This CDR3 has 14 amino acids. The V gene lost 2 bases and the J gene lost 3 bases, with 7 bases spanning the gap. The V gene's germline CDR1 is SNHLY and CDR2 FYNNEI. This CDR3 is CASSEIADTGELFF. The CDR3 nucleotides are TGTGCCAGCAGTGAAATAGCGGACACCGGGGAGCTGTTTTTT.

This chain connects TRBV7-8 to TRBJ2-2, with no clear D. The CDR3 runs 12 residues. Trimming cost V 5 bases and J 7 bases, with 8 bases left between them. Germline V gene sequence: CDR1 SGHVS, CDR2 FQNEAQ. The CDR3 DNA reads TGTGCCAGCAGCCTGAGCGTCGGGGAGCTGTTTTTT. It is translated as CASSLSVGELFF.

V usage is TRBV11-1 and J usage is TRBJ1-1; D call uncertain. Germline CDR1 SGHAT, CDR2 FQDESV (reference sequence). Trimming shortened V by 4 bases and J by 2 bases, and 17 bases separated the two germline ends. This CDR3 comprises 16 residues. CDR3 sequence (DNA): TGTGCCAGCAGCTCCCCCCGGATAGACTTCAACACTGAAGCTTTCTTT. Amino acids: CASSSPRIDFNTEAFF. The full variable domain, rest sourced from reference TRBV11-1 and TRBJ1-1, is EAEVAQSPRYKITEKSQAVAFWCDPISGHATLYWYRQILGQGPELLVQFQDESVVDDSQLPKDRFSAERLKGVDSTLKIQPAELGDSAMYLCASSSPRIDFNTEAFFGQGTRLTVV.

The V and J genes are TRBV7-9 and TRBJ1-1; D gene uncertain. Trimming pared 1 base from V and 6 bases from J, leaving 12 bases between. Germline CDR1 is SEHNR and CDR2 is FQNEAQ (reference sequence). This CDR3 spans 14 amino acids. The CDR3 is CASSLEGGPAEAFF. Written as DNA, the CDR3 is TGTGCCAGCAGCTTAGAGGGAGGGCCCGCTGAAGCTTTCTTT.

The rearrangement links TRBV7-3 to TRBJ2-6; TRBD1 might be the D (6 bases). Germline V gives CDR1 SGHTA, CDR2 FQGTGA. This CDR3 is built from 17 residues. V was shortened by 5 bases and J by 2 bases, with 16 bases between the two germline ends. The CDR3 loop is CASSRTAQGTGANVLTF. CDR3 sequence (DNA): TGTGCCAGCAGCCGCACGGCACAGGGAACTGGGGCCAACGTCCTGACTTTC.

The chain recombines TRBV23-1 with TRBJ2-1, with TRBD1 matching over 11 bases. TRBV23-1 belongs to the ORF category, with a function that is uncertain. The CDR3 spans 18 residues. V was clipped by 1 base and J by 12 bases; unmatched bases: 17. The CDR3 sequence is CASSQFHPWDRGVYGQFF. The CDR3, as DNA: TGCGCCAGCAGTCAATTCCATCCCTGGGACAGGGGGGTGTATGGGCAGTTCTTC.

V gene TRBV2 combines with J gene TRBJ2-1, with TRBD2 matching 13 bases. There are 13 residues in the CDR3. After removal of 6 bases from V and 7 bases from J, the junction contained 0 bases not matched to a gene. Per germline, CDR1 SNHLY and CDR2 FYNNEI. CDR3 nucleotides: TGTGCCAGCAGACTAGCGGGGGGGAATGAGCAGTTCTTC. Translated: CASRLAGGNEQFF.

The chain has TRBV9 and TRBJ1-1; D unclear. Germline CDR1 and CDR2: SGDLS and YYNGEE. V dropped 3 bases and J dropped 0 bases, with 9 bases sitting between them. The CDR3 is 14 residues long. This CDR3 reads CASSAQSLNTEAFF. The CDR3 region has the DNA TGTGCCAGCAGCGCCCAGTCTTTGAACACTGAAGCTTTCTTT.

The V call is TRBV30, the J call TRBJ2-5, with D possibly TRBD2 on 5 matching bases. V was trimmed by 3 bases and J by 7 bases, leaving 12 bases between them. This CDR3 is built from 12 residues. Germline V gene lookup returns CDR1 GTSNPN and CDR2 SVGIG (reference sequence). In nucleotides, the CDR3 is TGTGCCTGGAGGAGGGCGGTCGGGACCCAGTACTTC. This codes for CAWRRAVGTQYF.

The genes are TRBV4-3 and TRBJ2-3, with a possible D match to TRBD2 (6 bases). The CDR3 extends over 14 amino acids. V lost 1 base and J lost 6, with 11 bases in between. Germline loops: CDR1 LGHNA, CDR2 YSLEER. DNA for the CDR3: TGCGCCAGCAGCCAAGGATGGAGGGCGGATACGCAGTATTTT. Translated, it gives CASSQGWRADTQYF.

The gene calls are TRBV27 and TRBJ2-3; D remains unclear. The germline V gene has CDR1 MNHEY and CDR2 SMNVEV (reference sequence). V was trimmed by 2 bases and J by 8 bases, leaving 11 bases between them. The CDR3 consists of 13 residues. CDR3: CASSLELRSTQYF. The CDR3 bases are TGTGCCAGCAGTTTAGAGCTTCGTAGTACGCAGTATTTT.

In DNA, the CDR3 is TGTGCCAGCAGCCCCATGGCGGGGCCCTATGGCTACACCTTC. Protein product: CASSPMAGPYGYTF. The gene calls are TRBV11-2 and TRBJ1-2, with a possible D match to TRBD1 (5 bases). The CDR3 extends over 14 amino acids. Trimming cost V 5 bases and J 4 bases, with 14 bases left between them. The germline gives CDR1 SGHAT, CDR2 FQNNGV.

This sequence joins TRBV7-9 and TRBJ2-2; no definite D call. The V end lost 4 bases, the J end lost 5 bases, and 8 bases lay between the germline ends. Germline V gene lookup returns CDR1 SEHNR and CDR2 FQNEAQ (reference sequence). This CDR3 contains 13 residues. The CDR3 region is CASSSPETGELFF. As DNA, the CDR3 is TGTGCCAGCAGCTCCCCCGAGACCGGGGAGCTGTTTTTT.

The chain employs TRBV11-2 and TRBJ1-1, with no clear D. The CDR3 runs to 14 residues. In germline, CDR1 is SGHAT, CDR2 FQNNGV. The ends were cut back, 5 bases at V and 4 bases at J, with 14 bases in the middle. In DNA form, the CDR3 reads TGTGCCAGCAGCCAAGAAATCGGTTCCACTGAAGCTTTCTTT. The encoded protein is CASSQEIGSTEAFF.